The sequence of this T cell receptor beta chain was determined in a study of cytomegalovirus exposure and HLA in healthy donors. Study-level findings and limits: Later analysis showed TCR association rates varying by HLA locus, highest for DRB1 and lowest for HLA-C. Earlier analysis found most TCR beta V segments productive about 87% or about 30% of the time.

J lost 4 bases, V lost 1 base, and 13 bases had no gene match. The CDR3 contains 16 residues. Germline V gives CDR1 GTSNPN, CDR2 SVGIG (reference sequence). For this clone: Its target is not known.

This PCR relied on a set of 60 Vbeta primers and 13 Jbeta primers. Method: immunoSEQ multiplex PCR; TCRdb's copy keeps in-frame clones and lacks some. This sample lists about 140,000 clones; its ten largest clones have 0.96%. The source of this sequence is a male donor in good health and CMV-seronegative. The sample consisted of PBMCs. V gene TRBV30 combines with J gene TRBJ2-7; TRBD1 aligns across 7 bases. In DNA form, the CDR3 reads TGTGCCTGGAGTGCCCGGGACAGTAGTTTGGGATACGAGCAGTACTTC. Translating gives CAWSARDSSLGYEQYF.